What follows describes a single TCR beta chain. Antigen unknown. This CDR3 comprises 15 residues. Germline CDR1 is MNHNS and CDR2 is SASEGT. The V gene lost 3 bases and the J gene lost 6 bases, with 14 bases spanning the gap. These data come from a study of cytomegalovirus exposure and HLA in healthy donors. Overall study results and limits: Diagnosis of cytomegalovirus status made by the classifier reportedly showed high specificity and sensitivity. In a later analysis, productive TCRs from donors in an Asian-associated ancestry cluster reportedly carried fewer N-insertions than the cohort mean.

Researchers ran the PCR with 60 Vbeta and 13 Jbeta primers. Clones were read by immunoSEQ multiplex PCR, and TCRdb kept only the in-frame ones, dropping some. The repertoire holds about 99,000 clones, with roughly three quarters as singletons. The genes are TRBV6-1 and TRBJ2-2; possibly TRBD2 for D (6 bases). The source material was PBMCs. The sequence was collected from a middle-aged man in good health and CMV-seropositive. CDR3 DNA: TGTGCCAGCAGTGAGGGCGGGACCTGGGCCGGGGAGCTGTTTTTT. It codes for CASSEGGTWAGELFF.